This entry describes one TCR beta chain. Its antigen remains unidentified. Healthy donors of bone marrow made up the group. Donors sampled were nominally healthy, though unrecorded immune exposures were likely. This entry belongs to a study of cytomegalovirus exposure and HLA in healthy donors. Notes on the study in general: Analysis performed later found over 15,000 TCR beta sequences associated with HLA alleles at 0.05 false discovery rate.

The V and J ends lost 3 bases and 3 bases respectively, with 11 bases between them. The germline gives CDR1 SQVTM, CDR2 ANQGSEA. The CDR3 is 13 residues long. PCR involved 60 Vbeta and 13 Jbeta primers. In the study's own analysis: Later work found around 85 million unique TCR beta chains, with about 10 million shared. Produced via immunoSEQ multiplex PCR; TCRdb's table is partial and in-frame only. D and trimming come from the DNA, and the V and J calls and clone size come from that table. The sample has some 51,000 clones; the top ten hold 25% to 30%. The sequence came from a man between 40 and 49 years old in good health and CMV-seropositive. What was sequenced was PBMCs. The chain joins TRBV29-1 to TRBJ1-1; tentatively, D is TRBD1 (5 bases). The CDR3 nucleotides are TGCAGCGTTGAGAGGGGAGGAGACACTGAAGCTTTCTTT. This sequence encodes CSVERGGDTEAFF.